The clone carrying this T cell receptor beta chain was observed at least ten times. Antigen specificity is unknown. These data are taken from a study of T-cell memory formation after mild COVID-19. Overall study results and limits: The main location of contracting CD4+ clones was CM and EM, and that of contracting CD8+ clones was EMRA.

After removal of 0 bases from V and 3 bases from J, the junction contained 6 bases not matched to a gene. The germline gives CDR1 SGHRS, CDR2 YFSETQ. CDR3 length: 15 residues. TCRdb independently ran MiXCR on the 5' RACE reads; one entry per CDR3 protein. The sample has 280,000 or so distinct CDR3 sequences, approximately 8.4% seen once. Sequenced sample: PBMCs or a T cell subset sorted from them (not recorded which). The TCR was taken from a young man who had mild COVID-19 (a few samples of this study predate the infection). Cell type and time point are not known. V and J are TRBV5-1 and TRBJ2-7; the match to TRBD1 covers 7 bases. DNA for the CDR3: TGCGCCAGCAGCTTGGCCCCGACAGGGAACTACGAGCAGTACGTC. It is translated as CASSLAPTGNYEQYV.